This is a list of T cell receptor beta chains from one sample in a study of OX40 agonist ivuxolimab in advanced cancers. Clones were read by immunoSEQ multiplex PCR, and TCRdb kept only the in-frame ones, dropping some. In the table there are fewer than 80,000 clones, about 88% of which are singletons. Specimen: CD4+ or CD8+ T cells sorted from blood, collected in a trial of the OX40 agonist ivuxolimab. Receptors were obtained from an adult with an advanced solid tumor such as melanoma, head and neck, liver or kidney cancer. CDR3s include the opening cysteine and the closing phenylalanine or tryptophan. Fields, in order: V gene, J gene, clone size, D gene, CDR3 protein, CDR3 DNA. A D gene is named only where the DNA matches it firmly. Where a row states a size, it is once, few, many or the class of an expanded clone; other rows omit it.

v_gene: TRBV5-4; j_gene: TRBJ2-3; abundance: .; d_gene: TRBD2; CDR3aa: CASSLAASGGASTDTQYF; CDR3nt: TGTGCCAGCAGCTTGGCCGCTAGCGGGGGGGCTAGCACAGATACGCAGTATTTT
v_gene: TRBV30; j_gene: TRBJ1-6; abundance: .; d_gene: .; CDR3aa: CAWSVGRFAPLHF; CDR3nt: TGTGCCTGGAGTGTCGGTCGTTTTGCACCCCTCCACTTT
v_gene: TRBV5-1; j_gene: TRBJ2-3; abundance: .; d_gene: .; CDR3aa: CASSLVAGSTDTQYF; CDR3nt: TGCGCCAGCAGCTTGGTTGCGGGGAGCACAGATACGCAGTATTTT
v_gene: TRBV6-1; j_gene: TRBJ2-1; abundance: once; d_gene: .; CDR3aa: CASRVTINNEQFF; CDR3nt: TGTGCCAGCAGGGTAACCATTAATAATGAGCAGTTCTTC
v_gene: TRBV5-1; j_gene: TRBJ1-2; abundance: few; d_gene: .; CDR3aa: CASSLVAHDGYTF; CDR3nt: TGCGCCAGCAGCTTGGTGGCGCATGATGGCTACACCTTC
v_gene: TRBV18; j_gene: TRBJ1-3; abundance: .; d_gene: .; CDR3aa: CASSPGGKRASGNTIYF; CDR3nt: TGTGCCAGCTCACCGGGGGGGAAGAGGGCCTCTGGAAACACCATATATTTT
v_gene: TRBV7-6; j_gene: TRBJ2-3; abundance: .; d_gene: TRBD2; CDR3aa: CASSPPSGGGVDTQYF; CDR3nt: TGTGCCAGCAGCCCCCCTAGCGGGGGGGGTGTCGATACGCAGTATTTT
v_gene: TRBV27; j_gene: TRBJ1-2; abundance: .; d_gene: .; CDR3aa: CASSLQGRYGYTF; CDR3nt: TGTGCCAGCAGTTTACAGGGACGCTATGGCTACACCTTC
v_gene: TRBV5-1; j_gene: TRBJ1-5; abundance: .; d_gene: .; CDR3aa: CASSLGGSINQPQHF; CDR3nt: TGCGCCAGCAGCTTGGGGGGGAGCATCAATCAGCCCCAGCATTTT
v_gene: TRBV19; j_gene: TRBJ1-5; abundance: few; d_gene: TRBD1; CDR3aa: CASSGTGGSGNQPQHF; CDR3nt: TGTGCCAGTAGTGGAACAGGGGGCTCGGGCAATCAGCCCCAGCATTTT
v_gene: TRBV5-1; j_gene: TRBJ1-2; abundance: few; d_gene: .; CDR3aa: CASSLTGSRNYGYTF; CDR3nt: TGCGCCAGCAGCTTGACAGGGTCCCGTAACTATGGCTACACCTTC
v_gene: TRBV6-6; j_gene: TRBJ1-6; abundance: .; d_gene: .; CDR3aa: CASSREGLGSLHF; CDR3nt: TGTGCCAGCAGTAGAGAGGGTCTGGGGAGTCTCCACTTT
v_gene: TRBV30; j_gene: TRBJ1-5; abundance: .; d_gene: TRBD1; CDR3aa: CAWETGTGGLKSQPQHF; CDR3nt: TGTGCCTGGGAGACCGGGACAGGGGGCTTAAAAAGCCAGCCCCAGCATTTT
v_gene: TRBV5-4; j_gene: TRBJ2-2; abundance: .; d_gene: TRBD2; CDR3aa: CASSAAGGATGELFF; CDR3nt: TGTGCCAGCAGCGCCGCGGGGGGGGCCACCGGGGAGCTGTTTTTT
v_gene: TRBV13; j_gene: TRBJ2-7; abundance: few; d_gene: .; CDR3aa: CASSLGSSTYEQYF; CDR3nt: TGTGCCAGCAGCTTAGGATCCAGCACCTACGAGCAGTACTTC
v_gene: TRBV2; j_gene: TRBJ2-7; abundance: .; d_gene: TRBD1; CDR3aa: CASSLYRGSVEQYF; CDR3nt: TGTGCCAGCAGTCTTTACAGGGGGTCGGTCGAGCAGTACTTC
v_gene: TRBV4-1; j_gene: TRBJ1-3; abundance: .; d_gene: .; CDR3aa: CASSQAWGLGNTIYF; CDR3nt: TGCGCCAGCAGCCAAGCCTGGGGTTTAGGAAACACCATATATTTT
v_gene: TRBV2; j_gene: TRBJ1-5; abundance: .; d_gene: .; CDR3aa: CASSRQDLRNSNQPQHF; CDR3nt: TGTGCCAGCAGCCGACAGGATCTTAGGAATAGCAATCAGCCCCAGCATTTT
v_gene: TRBV2; j_gene: TRBJ2-7; abundance: .; d_gene: TRBD2; CDR3aa: CASSRGRAPDEQYF; CDR3nt: TGTGCCAGCAGTCGAGGGAGGGCCCCCGACGAGCAGTACTTC
v_gene: TRBV7-9; j_gene: TRBJ2-3; abundance: .; d_gene: TRBD2; CDR3aa: CASSPTSGGTDTQYF; CDR3nt: TGTGCCAGCAGCCCCACTAGCGGGGGAACAGATACGCAGTATTTT
v_gene: TRBV4-1; j_gene: TRBJ2-5; abundance: once; d_gene: .; CDR3aa: CASSQGQGWTQYF; CDR3nt: TGCGCCAGCAGCCAAGGGCAGGGGTGGACCCAGTACTTC
v_gene: TRBV6-1; j_gene: TRBJ1-3; abundance: .; d_gene: .; CDR3aa: CASSKDYSGNTIYF; CDR3nt: TGTGCCAGCAGTAAAGACTACTCTGGAAACACCATATATTTT
v_gene: TRBV30; j_gene: TRBJ2-7; abundance: .; d_gene: .; CDR3aa: CAWSVGGTSYEQYF; CDR3nt: TGTGCCTGGAGTGTGGGGGGTACCTCCTACGAGCAGTACTTC
v_gene: TRBV15; j_gene: TRBJ1-2; abundance: .; d_gene: .; CDR3aa: CATSREWAKSNYGYTF; CDR3nt: TGTGCCACCAGCAGAGAATGGGCAAAAAGTAACTATGGCTACACCTTC
v_gene: TRBV6-5; j_gene: TRBJ1-1; abundance: .; d_gene: TRBD1; CDR3aa: CASTQGAAEAFF; CDR3nt: TGTGCCAGCACCCAGGGGGCAGCTGAAGCTTTCTTT
v_gene: TRBV25-1; j_gene: TRBJ1-1; abundance: .; d_gene: TRBD1; CDR3aa: CASSLGQGVAFF; CDR3nt: TGTGCCAGCAGTCTGGGACAGGGGGTAGCTTTCTTT
v_gene: TRBV14; j_gene: TRBJ2-2; abundance: .; d_gene: .; CDR3aa: CASSLGLPGELFF; CDR3nt: TGTGCCAGCAGCCTGGGGCTTCCCGGGGAGCTGTTTTTT
v_gene: TRBV30; j_gene: TRBJ2-5; abundance: .; d_gene: .; CDR3aa: CAWVGLTQETQYF; CDR3nt: TGTGCCTGGGTTGGACTGACCCAAGAGACCCAGTACTTC
v_gene: TRBV2; j_gene: TRBJ2-7; abundance: .; d_gene: TRBD1; CDR3aa: CASTGGHEQYF; CDR3nt: TGTGCCAGCACAGGGGGCCACGAGCAGTACTTC
v_gene: TRBV7-2; j_gene: TRBJ2-5; abundance: once; d_gene: .; CDR3aa: CASSVGTYKETQYF; CDR3nt: TGTGCCAGCAGCGTCGGCACATACAAAGAGACCCAGTACTTC
v_gene: TRBV5-4; j_gene: TRBJ2-5; abundance: .; d_gene: .; CDR3aa: CASSLLGAGETQYF; CDR3nt: TGTGCCAGCAGCTTGCTGGGGGCTGGGGAGACCCAGTACTTC
v_gene: TRBV19; j_gene: TRBJ2-2; abundance: .; d_gene: .; CDR3aa: CASTPPGRTDTGELFF; CDR3nt: TGTGCCAGTACCCCCCCCGGGCGGACGGACACCGGGGAGCTGTTTTTT
v_gene: TRBV2; j_gene: TRBJ1-2; abundance: .; d_gene: .; CDR3aa: CASMGGGDYGYTF; CDR3nt: TGTGCCAGCATGGGGGGGGGCGATTATGGCTACACCTTC
v_gene: TRBV5-1; j_gene: TRBJ2-5; abundance: .; d_gene: .; CDR3aa: CASSPHMTAQETQYF; CDR3nt: TGCGCCAGCAGCCCGCACATGACAGCTCAAGAGACCCAGTACTTC
v_gene: TRBV9; j_gene: TRBJ1-6; abundance: few; d_gene: .; CDR3aa: CASSVVGNSPLHF; CDR3nt: TGTGCCAGCAGCGTAGTAGGGAATTCACCCCTCCACTTT
v_gene: TRBV5-1; j_gene: TRBJ2-7; abundance: .; d_gene: .; CDR3aa: CASSLIGAYEQYF; CDR3nt: TGCGCCAGCAGCTTGATTGGGGCGTACGAGCAGTACTTC
v_gene: TRBV27; j_gene: TRBJ1-1; abundance: .; d_gene: .; CDR3aa: CASSSRTSSTEAFF; CDR3nt: TGTGCCAGCAGCAGTAGGACAAGCAGCACTGAAGCTTTCTTT
v_gene: TRBV7-9; j_gene: TRBJ1-4; abundance: .; d_gene: TRBD1; CDR3aa: CASSPPGTGYEKLFF; CDR3nt: TGTGCCAGCAGTCCCCCCGGGACAGGTTATGAAAAACTGTTTTTT
v_gene: TRBV9; j_gene: TRBJ1-1; abundance: .; d_gene: .; CDR3aa: CASSGDRLNTEAFF; CDR3nt: TGTGCCAGCAGCGGTGACAGGCTAAACACTGAAGCTTTCTTT
v_gene: TRBV18; j_gene: TRBJ1-5; abundance: .; d_gene: TRBD1; CDR3aa: CASSPQTGNNQPQHF; CDR3nt: TGTGCCAGCTCACCACAGACAGGGAACAATCAGCCCCAGCATTTT
v_gene: TRBV6-6; j_gene: TRBJ1-1; abundance: .; d_gene: .; CDR3aa: CASRQYTEAFF; CDR3nt: TGTGCCAGCAGGCAATATACTGAAGCTTTCTTT
v_gene: TRBV5-1; j_gene: TRBJ1-4; abundance: few; d_gene: .; CDR3aa: CASSLAATNEKLFF; CDR3nt: TGCGCCAGCAGCTTGGCAGCAACTAATGAAAAACTGTTTTTT
v_gene: TRBV10-3; j_gene: TRBJ2-3; abundance: .; d_gene: .; CDR3aa: CATARVSTDTQYF; CDR3nt: TGTGCCACCGCCCGGGTTAGCACAGATACGCAGTATTTT
v_gene: TRBV11-2; j_gene: TRBJ2-1; abundance: once; d_gene: .; CDR3aa: CASKEGGTPTHEQFF; CDR3nt: TGTGCCAGCAAAGAGGGTGGGACTCCAACCCATGAGCAGTTCTTC
v_gene: TRBV18; j_gene: TRBJ2-3; abundance: .; d_gene: .; CDR3aa: CASSPPWDGTDTQYF; CDR3nt: TGTGCCAGCTCACCACCGTGGGATGGCACAGATACGCAGTATTTT